One and the same sample provided the 13 T cell receptor beta chains below, sequenced in a study of T-cell memory formation after mild COVID-19 (TCRdb year 2021). Libraries were made using 5' RACE. Sequencing used an Illumina NovaSeq 6000. Starting from the raw public reads, TCRdb applied fastp trimming at Q25, assembled clones with MiXCR and retained in-frame beta chains. Each record represents a unique CDR3 protein, reported with the most common genes and DNA among its rows. In all, the sample holds 350,000 to 450,000 distinct CDR3 sequences, and roughly 20% of those were seen once. Around 9.2% of the sample is held by the ten biggest clonotypes. Sequencing was done on a sample of PBMCs or a T cell subset sorted from them (not recorded which). The receptors come from an adult woman who had mild COVID-19 (a few samples of this study predate the infection). The sample titles of this study are shuffled in the database, so cell type and time point are left out; the donor was told from shared clones.

The gene calls are TRBV6-6 and TRBJ2-5; D uncertain. The CDR3 is 12 amino acids. Germline V gives CDR1 MNHNY, CDR2 SVGAGI (reference sequence). Trimming stripped 3 bases from V and 5 bases from J, with 7 bases between. The CDR3 spells CASSYRVETQYF. DNA for the CDR3: TGTGCCAGCAGTTATAGGGTGGAGACCCAGTACTTC.

This clonotype occurred many times. J is TRBJ2-1 and V is TRBV24-1, with 15 nucleotides matching TRBD2. Trimming cost V 5 bases and J 2 bases; bases outside gene matches: 3. CDR3 size: 17 residues. CDR1 is KGHDR and CDR2 is SFDVKD in the germline V gene. The CDR3 protein is CATSGRTSGRAYNEQFF. CDR3 nucleotides: TGTGCCACCAGTGGCCGGACTAGCGGGAGGGCCTACAATGAGCAGTTCTTC.

This clonotype turned up a few times. This chain uses TRBV29-1 with TRBJ2-1, with 8 bases identical to TRBD2. The junction had 29 bases not matched to a gene; V was cut back by 7 bases and J by 9 bases. The CDR3 is 19 residues long. Germline CDR1 is SQVTM and CDR2 is ANQGSEA. The CDR3 here is CSARTSFGVAGPPGGEQFF. CDR3 coding DNA: TGCAGCGCCCGCACCTCTTTTGGGGTAGCGGGGCCACCGGGGGGTGAGCAGTTCTTC.

This clonotype was counted only a few times. V and J are TRBV10-2 and TRBJ1-3; TRBD1 might be the D (6 bases). The CDR3 is 15 residues long. The germline V gene has CDR1 WSHSY and CDR2 SAAADI. Trimming stripped 6 bases from V and 0 bases from J, with 12 bases between. The CDR3 DNA is TGCGCCAGCAGATCGACAGGAAACTCTGGAAACACCATATATTTT. Translated: CASRSTGNSGNTIYF.

This clonotype was observed a handful of times. This rearrangement joins TRBV5-1 to TRBJ2-5; maybe TRBD2 (6 bases). V lost 1 base and J lost 0, with 10 bases in between. The germline gives CDR1 SGHRS, CDR2 YFSETQ. CDR3 length equals 15 residues. This CDR3 is CASSLWRGHQETQYF. CDR3 nucleotide sequence: TGCGCCAGCAGCTTGTGGCGGGGACACCAAGAGACCCAGTACTTC.

This clonotype was observed a handful of times. The chain uses TRBV20-1 and TRBJ2-1; D unresolved. V lost 3 bases to trimming and J lost 8 bases, with 11 bases between them. The CDR3 consists of 12 residues. Germline values: CDR1 DFQATT, CDR2 SNEGSKA (reference sequence). The CDR3 DNA sequence: TGCAGTGCTAGGCCATCAGATCATGAGCAGTTCTTC. Amino acids: CSARPSDHEQFF.

The chain combines TRBV6-2 or TRBV6-3 with TRBJ2-6; tentative D call: TRBD2 (6 bases). CDR3 length: 19 residues. Trimming pared 0 bases from V and 0 bases from J, leaving 15 bases between. Germline lookup yields CDR1 MNHEY and CDR2 SVGEGT. The CDR3 region has the DNA TGTGCCAGCAGTTACTCGGGACTGAGGGTCACCTCTGGGGCCAACGTCCTGACTTTC. This codes for CASSYSGLRVTSGANVLTF.

This clonotype showed up just a few times. This chain connects TRBV7-6 to TRBJ2-5; the D is unclear. The CDR3 spans 15 residues. Trimming removed 1 base from V and 5 bases from J, with 14 bases in between. Germline V CDR1 and CDR2: SGHVS, FNYEAQ. The CDR3 coding sequence is TGTGCCAGCAGCTTAGGTCCCGGGCCTAGGGAGACCCAGTACTTC. Protein: CASSLGPGPRETQYF.

The CDR3 is CSVEITTVEVETQYF. CDR3 nucleotide sequence: TGCAGCGTTGAGATAACGACCGTCGAGGTAGAGACCCAGTACTTC. The V call is TRBV29-1, the J call TRBJ2-5; D gene uncertain. The V gene lost 3 bases and the J gene lost 4 bases, with 18 bases spanning the gap. This CDR3 contains 15 residues. From germline, CDR1 is SQVTM and CDR2 ANQGSEA.

This clonotype was observed a few times. The chain uses TRBV7-8 and TRBJ1-5; a possible D gene is TRBD1 (5 bases). Germline loops: CDR1 SGHVS, CDR2 FQNEAQ. Trimming took 4 bases from V and 3 from J, leaving 16 bases between them. The length of the CDR3 is 16 residues. CDR3 DNA: TGTGCCAGCAGCTCGGCCAGGGCCTTCAACAATCAGCCCCAGCATTTT. Translating gives CASSSARAFNNQPQHF.

This clonotype showed up just a few times. V is TRBV11-3 and J is TRBJ2-1; 10 nucleotides line up with TRBD2. The V and J ends lost 5 bases and 6 bases, in that order; junction bases with no gene match: 7. This CDR3 contains 15 residues. Germline-derived CDR1 and CDR2 are SGHNT and YENEEA. In nucleotides, the CDR3 is TGTGCCAGCAGCCCCACTAGCGGGAAGGGCAATGAGCAGTTCTTC. This gives the protein CASSPTSGKGNEQFF.

This clonotype appeared a few times. This sequence joins TRBV28 and TRBJ2-7; D possibly corresponds to TRBD1 (6 bases). The CDR3 sequence is 14 residues long. CDR1 is MDHEN, CDR2 SYDVKM, per germline. V was shortened by 10 bases and J by 3 bases, with 19 bases between the two germline ends. The chain's CDR3 is CATEPQGFSYEQYF. The DNA for the CDR3 is TGTGCCACCGAACCACAGGGATTCAGCTACGAGCAGTACTTC.

The chain is built from TRBV7-8 and TRBJ2-2; D remains unclear. V was pared by 1 base and J by 1 base, with 13 bases between. Germline CDR1 and CDR2: SGHVS and FQNEAQ. The CDR3 has 17 residues. In DNA form, the CDR3 reads TGTGCCAGCAGCTTAGGACGGGTAGCTGGGAACACCGGGGAGCTGTTTTTT. This encodes CASSLGRVAGNTGELFF.